This T cell receptor beta chain was identified in a study of identical twins. No donor was unhealthy or non-Caucasian. TCRdb re-analysed the 5' RACE reads in MiXCR, keeping a single row per CDR3 protein. Here the sample spans 420,000 or so distinct CDR3 sequences, 18% being singletons. This clonotype was observed a few times. V lost 0 bases and J 0 bases, leaving 7 bases between the germline ends. There are 15 residues in the CDR3. The V gene's germline CDR1 is SGHRS and CDR2 YFSETQ. This sequence joins TRBV5-1 and TRBJ1-3; D unclear. The clonotype comes from a man aged 50 to 60 in good health. The sample was naive T cells sorted from blood. CDR3 protein: CASSLATSSGNTIYF. CDR3 nucleotides: TGCGCCAGCAGCTTGGCGACAAGCTCTGGAAACACCATATATTTT.